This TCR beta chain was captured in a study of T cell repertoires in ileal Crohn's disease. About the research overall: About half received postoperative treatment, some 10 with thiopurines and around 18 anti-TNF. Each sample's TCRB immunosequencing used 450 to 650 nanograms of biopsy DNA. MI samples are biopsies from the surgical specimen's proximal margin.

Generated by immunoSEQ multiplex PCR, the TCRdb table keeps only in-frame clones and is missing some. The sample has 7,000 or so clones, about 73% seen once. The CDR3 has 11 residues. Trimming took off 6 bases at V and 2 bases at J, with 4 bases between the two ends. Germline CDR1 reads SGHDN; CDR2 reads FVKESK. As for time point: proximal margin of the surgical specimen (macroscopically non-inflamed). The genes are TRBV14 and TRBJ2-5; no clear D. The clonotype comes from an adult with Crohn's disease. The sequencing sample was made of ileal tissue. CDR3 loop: CASSKQETQYF. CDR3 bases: TGTGCCAGCAGTAAGCAAGAGACCCAGTACTTC.